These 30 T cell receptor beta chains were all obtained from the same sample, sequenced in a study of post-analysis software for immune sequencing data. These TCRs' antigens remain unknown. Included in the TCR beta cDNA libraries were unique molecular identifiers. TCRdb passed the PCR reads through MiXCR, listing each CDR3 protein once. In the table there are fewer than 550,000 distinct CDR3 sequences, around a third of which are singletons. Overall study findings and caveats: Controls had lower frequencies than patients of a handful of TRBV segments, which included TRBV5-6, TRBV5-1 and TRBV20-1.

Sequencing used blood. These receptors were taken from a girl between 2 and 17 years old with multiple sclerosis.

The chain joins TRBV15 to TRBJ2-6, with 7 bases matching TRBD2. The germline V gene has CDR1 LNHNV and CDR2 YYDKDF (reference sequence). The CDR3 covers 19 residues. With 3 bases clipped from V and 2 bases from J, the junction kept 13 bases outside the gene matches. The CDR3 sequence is CATSSDVWGEGPGANVLTF. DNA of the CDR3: TGTGCCACCAGCAGTGACGTTTGGGGGGAGGGCCCTGGGGCCAACGTCCTGACTTTC.

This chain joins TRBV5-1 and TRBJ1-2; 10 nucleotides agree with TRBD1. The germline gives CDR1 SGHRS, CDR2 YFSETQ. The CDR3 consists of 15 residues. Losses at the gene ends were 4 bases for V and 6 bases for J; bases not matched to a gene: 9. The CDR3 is CASSMGQGIRDGYTF. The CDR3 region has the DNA TGCGCCAGCAGCATGGGACAGGGGATAAGAGATGGCTACACCTTC.

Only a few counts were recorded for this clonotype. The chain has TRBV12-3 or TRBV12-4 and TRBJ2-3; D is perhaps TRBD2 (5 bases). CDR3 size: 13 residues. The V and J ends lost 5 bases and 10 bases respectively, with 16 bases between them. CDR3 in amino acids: CASSPARVSSQYF. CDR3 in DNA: TGTGCCAGCAGTCCTGCGCGGGTATCTTCGCAGTATTTT.

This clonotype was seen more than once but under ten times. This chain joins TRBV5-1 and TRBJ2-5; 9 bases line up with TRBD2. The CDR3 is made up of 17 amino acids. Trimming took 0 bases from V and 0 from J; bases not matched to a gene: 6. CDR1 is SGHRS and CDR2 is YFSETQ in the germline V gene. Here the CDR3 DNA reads TGCGCCAGCAGCTTGGGTCCGGCGGGGGGGGACCAAGAGACCCAGTACTTC. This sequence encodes CASSLGPAGGDQETQYF.

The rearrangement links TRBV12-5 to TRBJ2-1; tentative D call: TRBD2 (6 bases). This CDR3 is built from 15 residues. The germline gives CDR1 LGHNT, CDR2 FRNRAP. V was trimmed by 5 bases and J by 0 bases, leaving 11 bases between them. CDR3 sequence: CASGPGLSSYNEQFF. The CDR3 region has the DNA TGTGCTAGTGGTCCGGGACTGAGCTCCTACAATGAGCAGTTCTTC.

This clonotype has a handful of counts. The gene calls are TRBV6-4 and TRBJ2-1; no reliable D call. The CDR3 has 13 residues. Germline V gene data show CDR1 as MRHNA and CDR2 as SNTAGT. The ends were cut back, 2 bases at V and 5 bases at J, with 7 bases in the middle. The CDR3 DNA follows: TGTGCCAGCAGTGACGACTGGAACAATGAGCAGTTCTTC. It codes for CASSDDWNNEQFF.

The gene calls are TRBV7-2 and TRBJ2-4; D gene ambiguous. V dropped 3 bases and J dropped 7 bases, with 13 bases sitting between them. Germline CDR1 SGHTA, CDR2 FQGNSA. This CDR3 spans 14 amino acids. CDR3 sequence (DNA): TGTGCCAGCAGCTTCTTCGGCAGGCGGAACATTCAGTACTTC. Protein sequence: CASSFFGRRNIQYF.

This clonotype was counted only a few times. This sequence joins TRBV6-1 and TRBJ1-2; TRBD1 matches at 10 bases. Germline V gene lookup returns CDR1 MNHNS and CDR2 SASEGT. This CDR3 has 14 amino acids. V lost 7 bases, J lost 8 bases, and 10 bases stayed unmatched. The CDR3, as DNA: TGTGCCAGCACCCCAAGGGGACAGGGGATGGGCTACACCTTC. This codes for CASTPRGQGMGYTF.

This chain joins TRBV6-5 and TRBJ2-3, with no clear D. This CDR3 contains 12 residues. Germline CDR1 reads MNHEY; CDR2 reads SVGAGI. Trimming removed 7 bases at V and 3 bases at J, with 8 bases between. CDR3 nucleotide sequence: TGTGCCAGCAAGGAAGGAACAGATACGCAGTATTTT. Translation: CASKEGTDTQYF.

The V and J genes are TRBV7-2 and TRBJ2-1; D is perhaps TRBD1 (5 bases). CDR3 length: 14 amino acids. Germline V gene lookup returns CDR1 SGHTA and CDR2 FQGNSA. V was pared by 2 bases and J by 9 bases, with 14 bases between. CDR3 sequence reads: CASSLPTGSGEQFF. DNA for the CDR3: TGTGCCAGCAGCTTACCCACAGGATCGGGTGAGCAGTTCTTC.

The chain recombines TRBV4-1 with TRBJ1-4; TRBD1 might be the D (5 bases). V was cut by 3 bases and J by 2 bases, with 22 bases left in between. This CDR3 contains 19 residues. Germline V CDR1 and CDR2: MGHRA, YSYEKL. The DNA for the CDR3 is TGCGCCAGCAGCCAGATTGCCGGACAACTTTTAGCGACTAATGAAAAACTGTTTTTT. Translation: CASSQIAGQLLATNEKLFF.

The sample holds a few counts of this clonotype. CDR3: CASSRKAQGSSPLHF. The DNA for the CDR3 is TGTGCCAGCAGCCGCAAAGCACAGGGGTCTTCACCCCTCCACTTT. V usage is TRBV4-2 and J usage is TRBJ1-6; 7 bases fit TRBD1. The CDR3 loop spans 15 amino acids. Germline trimming cut 4 bases from V and 9 bases from J; bases unmatched to any gene: 9. The germline V gene has CDR1 LGHNA and CDR2 YNFKEQ.

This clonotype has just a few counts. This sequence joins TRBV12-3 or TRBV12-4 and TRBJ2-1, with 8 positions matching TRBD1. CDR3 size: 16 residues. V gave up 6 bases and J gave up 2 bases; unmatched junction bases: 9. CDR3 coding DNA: TGTGCCAGCAGGGAATTGGGGACAGGAGCCTACAATGAGCAGTTCTTC. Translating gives CASRELGTGAYNEQFF.

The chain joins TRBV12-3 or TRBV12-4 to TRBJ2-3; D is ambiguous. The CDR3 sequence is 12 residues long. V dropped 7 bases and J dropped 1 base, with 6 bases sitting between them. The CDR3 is CASKSRTDTQYF. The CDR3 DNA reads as TGTGCCAGCAAAAGTCGCACAGATACGCAGTATTTT.

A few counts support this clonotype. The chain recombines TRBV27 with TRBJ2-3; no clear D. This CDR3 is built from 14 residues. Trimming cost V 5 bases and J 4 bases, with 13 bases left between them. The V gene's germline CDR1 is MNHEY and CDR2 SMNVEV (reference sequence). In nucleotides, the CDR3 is TGTGCCAGCAGTCCCCGAAGGAGTGCAGATACGCAGTATTTT. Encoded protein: CASSPRRSADTQYF.

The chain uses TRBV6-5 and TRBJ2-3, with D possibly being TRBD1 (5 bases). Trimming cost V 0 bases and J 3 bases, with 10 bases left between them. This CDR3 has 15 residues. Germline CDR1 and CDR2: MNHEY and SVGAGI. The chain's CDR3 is CASSYSQERTDTQYF. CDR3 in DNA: TGTGCCAGCAGTTACTCACAGGAACGAACAGATACGCAGTATTTT.

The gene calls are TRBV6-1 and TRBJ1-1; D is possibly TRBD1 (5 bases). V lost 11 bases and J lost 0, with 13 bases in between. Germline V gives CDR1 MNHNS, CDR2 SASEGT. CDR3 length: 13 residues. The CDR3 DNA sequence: TGTGCCTCCCCGGGGCAGATGAACACTGAAGCTTTCTTT. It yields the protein CASPGQMNTEAFF.

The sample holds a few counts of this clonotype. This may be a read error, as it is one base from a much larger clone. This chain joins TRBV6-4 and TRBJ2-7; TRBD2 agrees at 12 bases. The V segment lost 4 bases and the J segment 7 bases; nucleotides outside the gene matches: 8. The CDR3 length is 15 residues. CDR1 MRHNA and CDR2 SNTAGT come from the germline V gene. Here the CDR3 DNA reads TGTGCCAGCAGTGTAACTAGCGGGGGGTACAATGAGCAGTACTTC. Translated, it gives CASSVTSGGYNEQYF.

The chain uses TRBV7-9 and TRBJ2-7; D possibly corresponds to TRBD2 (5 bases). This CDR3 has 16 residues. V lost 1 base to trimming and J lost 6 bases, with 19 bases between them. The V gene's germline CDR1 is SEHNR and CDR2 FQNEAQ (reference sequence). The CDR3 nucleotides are TGTGCCAGCAGCTTAGTACTAGGCGCCGGGGTCGGCGAGCAGTACTTC. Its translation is CASSLVLGAGVGEQYF.

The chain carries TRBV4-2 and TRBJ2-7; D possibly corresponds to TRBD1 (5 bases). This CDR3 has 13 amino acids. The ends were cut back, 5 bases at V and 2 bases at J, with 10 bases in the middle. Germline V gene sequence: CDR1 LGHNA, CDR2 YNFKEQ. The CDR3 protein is CASSKQATYEQYF. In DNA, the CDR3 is TGTGCCAGCAGCAAACAGGCGACCTACGAGCAGTACTTC.

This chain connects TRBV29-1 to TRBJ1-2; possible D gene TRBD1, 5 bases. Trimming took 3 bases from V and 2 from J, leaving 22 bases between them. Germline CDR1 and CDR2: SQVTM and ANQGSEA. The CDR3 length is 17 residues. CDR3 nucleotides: TGCAGCGTTGATTTGGGCAGGGAATCTAGACTAAACTATGGCTACACCTTC. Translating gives CSVDLGRESRLNYGYTF. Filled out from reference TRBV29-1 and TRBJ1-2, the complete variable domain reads SAVISQKPSRDICQRGTSLTIQCQVDSQVTMMFWYRQQPGQSLTLIATANQGSEATYESGFVIDKFPISRPNLTFSTLTVSNMSPEDSSIYLCSVDLGRESRLNYGYTFGSGTRLTVV.

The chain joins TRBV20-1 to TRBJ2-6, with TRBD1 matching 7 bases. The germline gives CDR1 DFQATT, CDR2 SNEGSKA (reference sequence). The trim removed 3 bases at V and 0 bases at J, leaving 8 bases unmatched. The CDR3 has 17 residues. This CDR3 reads CSARAGGSFSGANVLTF. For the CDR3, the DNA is TGCAGTGCTAGGGCAGGGGGAAGCTTCTCTGGGGCCAACGTCCTGACTTTC.

CDR3 amino acids: CASSSGTSGGATSGANVLTF. In DNA form, the CDR3 reads TGTGCCAGCAGCTCCGGGACTAGCGGGGGGGCAACCTCTGGGGCCAACGTCCTGACTTTC. V is TRBV7-8 and J is TRBJ2-6, with TRBD2 identical over 16 bases. The CDR3 covers 20 residues. The V gene end was trimmed by 4 bases and the J gene end by 0 bases; junction bases not matched to a gene: 6. Germline CDR1 reads SGHVS; CDR2 reads FQNEAQ. The full variable domain, rest sourced from reference TRBV7-8 and TRBJ2-6, is GAGVSQSPRYKVAKRGQDVALRCDPISGHVSLFWYQQALGQGPEFLTYFQNEAQLDKSGLPSDRFFAERPEGSVSTLKIQRTQQEDSAVYLCASSSGTSGGATSGANVLTFGAGSRLTVL.

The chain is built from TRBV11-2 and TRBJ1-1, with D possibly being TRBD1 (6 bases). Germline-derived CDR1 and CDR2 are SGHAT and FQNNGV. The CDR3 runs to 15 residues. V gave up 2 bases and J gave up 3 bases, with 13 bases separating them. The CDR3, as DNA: TGTGCCAGCAGCTTATTAGGGGGGCGCGACACTGAAGCTTTCTTT. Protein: CASSLLGGRDTEAFF.

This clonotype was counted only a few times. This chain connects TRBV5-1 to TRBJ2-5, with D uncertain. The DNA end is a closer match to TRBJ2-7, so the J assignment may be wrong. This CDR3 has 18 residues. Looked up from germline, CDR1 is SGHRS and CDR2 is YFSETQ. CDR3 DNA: TGCGCCAGCAGCTCCATACCAGGACGAGACCGAGCAGCCTACGAGCAGTACTTC. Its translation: CASSSIPGRDRAAYEQYF.

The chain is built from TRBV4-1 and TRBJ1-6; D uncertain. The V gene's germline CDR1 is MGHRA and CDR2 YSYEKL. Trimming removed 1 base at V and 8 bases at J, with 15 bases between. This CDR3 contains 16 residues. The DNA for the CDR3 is TGCGCCAGCAGCCAAGCCCCCCAATTCCCGGATTCACCCCTCCACTTT. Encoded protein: CASSQAPQFPDSPLHF.

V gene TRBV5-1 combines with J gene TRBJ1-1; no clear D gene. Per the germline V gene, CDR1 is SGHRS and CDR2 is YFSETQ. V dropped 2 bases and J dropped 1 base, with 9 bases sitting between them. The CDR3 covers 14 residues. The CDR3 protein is CASSLMVPNTEAFF. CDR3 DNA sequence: TGCGCCAGCAGCTTAATGGTTCCGAACACTGAAGCTTTCTTT.

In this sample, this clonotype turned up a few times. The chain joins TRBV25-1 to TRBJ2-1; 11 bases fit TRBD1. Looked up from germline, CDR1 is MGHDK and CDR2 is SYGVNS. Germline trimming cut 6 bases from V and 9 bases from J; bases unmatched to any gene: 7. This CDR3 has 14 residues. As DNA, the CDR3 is TGTGCCAGCAGCGCCGCTGGGACAGGGGGTGAGCAGTTCTTC. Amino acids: CASSAAGTGGEQFF.

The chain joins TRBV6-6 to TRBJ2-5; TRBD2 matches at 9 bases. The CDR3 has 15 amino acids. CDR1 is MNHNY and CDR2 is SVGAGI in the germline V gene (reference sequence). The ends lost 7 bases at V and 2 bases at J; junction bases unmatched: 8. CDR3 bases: TGTGCCAGCATACTGGGGAGCGGGGGGCAAGAGACCCAGTACTTC. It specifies CASILGSGGQETQYF.

The CDR3 here is CASSEEFGQYSNQPQHF. CDR3 DNA sequence: TGTGCCAGCAGTGAAGAGTTCGGGCAGTATAGCAATCAGCCCCAGCATTTT. V gene TRBV2 combines with J gene TRBJ1-5, with D unclear. Per germline, CDR1 SNHLY and CDR2 FYNNEI. V gave up 1 base and J gave up 0 bases, with 13 bases separating them. This CDR3 is 17 amino acids long.